This entry describes one T cell receptor beta chain. As yet, its antigen is unknown. Use of 60 Vbeta and 13 Jbeta primers characterized the PCR. Produced via immunoSEQ multiplex PCR; TCRdb's table is partial and in-frame only. Of tens of thousands of clones in the sample, under 90% were seen once. The record originates from a study of cytomegalovirus exposure and HLA in healthy donors. Study-level results: What was likely a sequencing artifact was a cluster of highly shared sequence variants.

Material: PBMCs. The source of this sequence is a man over 45 in good health and CMV-seropositive.

In DNA form, the CDR3 reads TGCAGTGCTAGACTAGTCGAGCAGTTCTTC. It encodes CSARLVEQFF. The chain recombines TRBV20-1 with TRBJ2-1; no definite D call. The V gene's germline CDR1 is DFQATT and CDR2 SNEGSKA (reference sequence). The V gene lost 2 bases and the J gene lost 10 bases, with 6 bases spanning the gap. There are 10 residues in the CDR3.